The TCR beta chain described here comes from a study of regulatory T cells in long-lasting Graves disease. Notes on the study in general: Comparison showed that persistent patients shared more public clonotypes (about 2,700) than new patients (about 880). Lower TCR diversity characterized persistent Graves' patients relative to newly diagnosed patients.

Germline values: CDR1 MNHGY, CDR2 SVAAGI. The CDR3 loop spans 17 amino acids. V dropped 3 bases and J dropped 2; count of bases not matched to a gene: 9. Time point meaning: newly diagnosed GD, antithyroid drugs for less than 3 months. TCR sequences were obtained from RNA taken from PBMCs. iRepertoire HTBI primers and Arm-PCR of CDR3 regions built TCR beta libraries. TCRdb itself ran the multiplex PCR reads through MiXCR, one entry per CDR3 protein. The sample consists of some 340,000 distinct CDR3 sequences, around 11% of them appearing once. Concerning this clonotype itself: Its matching antigen is unknown.

A further study also used this sample, focusing on T cells in Graves' hyperthyroidism and ophthalmopathy. According to that study: Appearing also in blood were most of the thyroid clonotypes expanded above 0.001. A model using 13 V-J features told ophthalmopathy apart from stable hyperthyroidism.

The material sequenced was peripheral blood mononuclear cells (PBMCs), taken at new diagnosis, from a patient treated with antithyroid drugs. The chain couples TRBV6-9 to TRBJ2-1; TRBD1 agrees at 8 bases. The receptor comes from a woman between 18 and 29 years old with Graves disease. CDR3 nucleotide sequence: TGTGCCAGCAGTTACAATCCCACGGACAGGGCCTACAATGAGCAGTTCTTC. As protein: CASSYNPTDRAYNEQFF.